The entry below gives a single T cell receptor (beta chain) sequence along with its context. These data are taken from a study of blood T cell repertoires in COVID-19. In the study overall: Sites in the United States, Italy and Spain provided acute and convalescent COVID-19 samples.

Study processing details: For nucleated cells, counts were estimated from reference gene primer amplification. Libraries were prepared by immunoSEQ multiplex PCR; TCRdb keeps only in-frame clonotypes and omits some of them. V and J calls and clone size follow that table, whereas D and trimming were derived from the DNA. Of 350,000 or so clones in the sample, approximately 92% were seen once. The CDR3 consists of 12 residues. The V end was cut by 2 bases, the J end by 10 bases, with 6 bases between. Germline CDR1 SGHAT, CDR2 FQNNGV. The clonotype originates from a woman aged 30 to 39 who had recovered from COVID-19. Sequenced: PBMCs or T cells enriched from blood (not recorded which). The rearrangement joins TRBV11-2 to TRBJ1-6; unclear D gene. The chain's CDR3 is CASSLLSSPLHF. The CDR3 DNA is TGTGCCAGCAGCTTATTGTCATCACCCCTCCACTTT. Filled out from reference TRBV11-2 and TRBJ1-6, the complete variable domain reads EAGVAQSPRYKIIEKRQSVAFWCNPISGHATLYWYQQILGQGPKLLIQFQNNGVVDDSQLPKDRFSAERLKGVDSTLKIQPAKLEDSAVYLCASSLLSSPLHFGNGTRLTVT.